A single T cell receptor (beta chain) is shown here with its context. The antigen remains unidentified. This specimen belongs to a study of CD8 T cells in Susac syndrome. Study results and caveats: The study conceded that its TCR sequencing and HLA analysis involved relatively few individuals.

CDR1 is SGHRS and CDR2 is YFSETQ in the germline V gene. V shed 4 bases, J shed 4 bases, and the junction held 10 bases outside the gene matches. CDR3 length: 16 amino acids. The RNA input was roughly 0.45 to 1 ug, and it was reverse transcribed with random hexamers. TCRdb called the immunoSEQ multiplex PCR reads again in MiXCR, with one record for every CDR3 protein. The sample consists of over 150,000 distinct CDR3 sequences, 90% to 95% of them appearing once. The clonotype comes from a human donor with multiple sclerosis. The sample consisted of CD4+ T cells from PBMCs. This chain connects TRBV5-1 to TRBJ2-5, with 10 bases identical to TRBD2. The CDR3 here is CASSVSSGRPGETQYF. The CDR3 nucleotides are TGCGCCAGCAGCGTTAGTAGCGGGAGGCCGGGAGAGACCCAGTACTTC.